This T cell receptor beta chain was captured by sequencing in a study of shared clonotypes between healthy human individuals. Findings and caveats of the study: Shared clonotypes across all four donors exceeded non-shared ones in generation probability.

For each subset, genomic DNA was distributed in equal portions over several immunoSEQ plates. Clones were read by immunoSEQ multiplex PCR, and TCRdb kept only the in-frame ones, dropping some. The sample lists millions of clones; under 95% were seen once. Naive CD8 cells were CD45RO-negative, positively selected for CCR7, excluding terminally differentiated effector memory CD45RA+ cells. The study drew its donors from healthy HIV-negative adults without recent acute infections or vaccinations. Comments on this clone: No antigen is known for it.

The sequence was obtained from a man younger than 30 in good health. Some clones in this sample may be carry-over from other donors' samples. Sequencing was performed on naive CD8+ T cells from PBMCs.

CDR3 region: CARWPRLAFF. CDR3 nucleotides: TGTGCCAGATGGCCACGTTTGGCTTTCTTT. The chain carries TRBV5-3 and TRBJ1-1; D is unclear. TRBV5-3 is sorted into the ORF group, with uncertain function. V was shortened by 7 bases and J by 11 bases, with 12 bases between the two germline ends. The CDR3 contains 10 residues.